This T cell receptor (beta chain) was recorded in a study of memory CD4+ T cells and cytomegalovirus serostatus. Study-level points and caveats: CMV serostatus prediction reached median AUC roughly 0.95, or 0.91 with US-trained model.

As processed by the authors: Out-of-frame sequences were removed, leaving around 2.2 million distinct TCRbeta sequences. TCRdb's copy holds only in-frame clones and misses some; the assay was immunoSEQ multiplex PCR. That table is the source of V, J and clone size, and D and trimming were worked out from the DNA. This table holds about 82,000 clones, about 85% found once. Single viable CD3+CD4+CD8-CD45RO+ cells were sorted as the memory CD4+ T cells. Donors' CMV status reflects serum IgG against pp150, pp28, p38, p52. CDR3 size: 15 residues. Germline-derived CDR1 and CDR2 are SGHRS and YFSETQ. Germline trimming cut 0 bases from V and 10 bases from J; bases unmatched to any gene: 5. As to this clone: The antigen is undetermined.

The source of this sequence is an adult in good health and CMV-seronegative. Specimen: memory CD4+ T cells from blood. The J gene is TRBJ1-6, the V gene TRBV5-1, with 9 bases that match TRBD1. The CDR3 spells CASSLEIGQGSPLHF. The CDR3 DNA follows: TGCGCCAGCAGCTTGGAAATCGGACAGGGGTCACCCCTCCACTTT.